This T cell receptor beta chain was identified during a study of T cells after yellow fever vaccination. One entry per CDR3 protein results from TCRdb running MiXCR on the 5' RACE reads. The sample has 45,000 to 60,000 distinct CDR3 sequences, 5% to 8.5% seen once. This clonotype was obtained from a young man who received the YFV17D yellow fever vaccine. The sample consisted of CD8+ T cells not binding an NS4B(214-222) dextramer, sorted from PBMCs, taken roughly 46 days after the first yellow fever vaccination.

The CDR3 DNA follows: TGCAGTGCTAGAGATAATGAGGTAGACATAATTTTCTATGGCTACACCTTC. Encoded protein: CSARDNEVDIIFYGYTF. The chain combines TRBV20-1 with TRBJ1-2; D gene uncertain. The CDR3 runs 17 residues. Trimming shortened V by 0 bases and J by 4 bases, and 21 bases separated the two germline ends. Germline values: CDR1 DFQATT, CDR2 SNEGSKA (reference sequence).